A selection of T cell receptor beta chains follows, all from one sample in a study of blood T cell repertoires in COVID-19. Using immunoSEQ multiplex PCR, the repertoire was profiled, and TCRdb retains in-frame clones only, with some absent. The sample holds 300,000 to 400,000 clones, about nine tenths seen once. The specimen sequenced was peripheral blood. The receptor source for this set is a woman in her 70s with COVID-19, enrolled during active disease. Both conserved end residues are part of each CDR3. Fields, in order: D gene, V gene, clone size, J gene, CDR3 protein, CDR3 DNA. A D gene is named only where the DNA matches it firmly. Clone size is shown for a subset of rows, as once, few, many or a class of expanded clone.

>TRBD1|TRBV6-6|.|TRBJ1-1
CASSPQRGQGAPDEAFF
TGTGCCAGCAGTCCCCAGCGGGGACAGGGGGCCCCGGATGAAGCTTTCTTT
>.|TRBV5-8|.|TRBJ2-3
CASSLGRDTQYF
TGTGCCAGCAGCTTGGGTCGAGATACGCAGTATTTT
>TRBD1|TRBV6-6|.|TRBJ1-5
CASSPLQGYQPQHF
TGTGCCAGCAGTCCTTTACAGGGGTATCAGCCCCAGCATTTT
>.|TRBV28|.|TRBJ2-5
CASSRGLGAETQYF
TGTGCCAGCAGCCGCGGACTCGGAGCAGAGACCCAGTACTTC
>.|TRBV4-3|.|TRBJ1-1
CASSQGTSMNTEAFF
TGCGCCAGCAGCCAAGGGACATCTATGAACACTGAAGCTTTCTTT
>TRBD1|TRBV18|.|TRBJ2-7
CASSRDRSSYEQYF
TGTGCCAGCTCCAGGGACAGAAGCTCCTACGAGCAGTACTTC
>TRBD1|TRBV7-8|.|TRBJ1-2
CASSRGTATNYGYTF
TGTGCCAGCAGCCGAGGGACAGCCACTAACTATGGCTACACCTTC
>.|TRBV5-1|.|TRBJ1-6
CASSSTTGISNSPLHF
TGCGCCAGCAGCTCAACCACAGGGATAAGTAATTCACCCCTCCACTTT
>.|TRBV5-1|.|TRBJ1-4
CASSLGGGTNEKLFF
TGCGCCAGCAGCTTGGGCGGGGGCACTAATGAAAAACTGTTTTTT
>TRBD2|TRBV15|.|TRBJ2-3
CATSRVASGGALDTQYF
TGTGCCACCAGCAGAGTGGCTAGCGGGGGGGCCTTGGATACGCAGTATTTT
>TRBD1|TRBV18|.|TRBJ2-7
CASSLQGYEQYF
TGTGCCAGCTCACTACAGGGGTACGAGCAGTACTTC
>TRBD1|TRBV28|few|TRBJ1-2
CASSGQGALLANYGYTF
TGTGCCAGCAGTGGACAGGGGGCGCTGTTAGCTAACTATGGCTACACCTTC
>TRBD1|TRBV7-2|.|TRBJ1-6
CASFSRTGNSPLHF
TGTGCCAGCTTCAGTAGGACAGGAAATTCACCCCTCCACTTT
>.|TRBV7-6|.|TRBJ2-1
CASSLDRLNEQFF
TGTGCCAGCAGCTTAGATCGGTTGAATGAGCAGTTCTTC
>TRBD1|TRBV5-1|few|TRBJ1-3
CASSTGTGATGNTIYF
TGCGCCAGCAGCACCGGGACAGGGGCGACTGGAAACACCATATATTTT
>TRBD1|TRBV4-3|.|TRBJ1-5
CASSQDHTGGLGQPQHF
TGCGCCAGCAGCCAAGATCATACAGGGGGGCTGGGTCAGCCCCAGCATTTT
>TRBD1|TRBV5-6|.|TRBJ2-3
CASRTDRFTDTQYF
TGTGCCAGCAGAACGGACAGGTTCACAGATACGCAGTATTTT
>TRBD1|TRBV6-6|.|TRBJ1-5
CASSQPPGQGLGQPQHF
TGTGCCAGCAGTCAACCTCCGGGACAGGGATTGGGCCAGCCCCAGCATTTT
>.|TRBV19|.|TRBJ1-4
CASSIGGTENEKLFF
TGTGCCAGTAGTATAGGCGGGACGGAGAATGAAAAACTGTTTTTT
>.|TRBV4-3|.|TRBJ1-5
CASSQEGGRQPQHF
TGCGCCAGCAGCCAGGAAGGGGGTAGGCAGCCCCAGCATTTT
>.|TRBV5-5|.|TRBJ1-1
CASSPGTIWAEAFF
TGTGCCAGCAGCCCTGGGACAATATGGGCTGAAGCTTTCTTT
>.|TRBV5-4|.|TRBJ1-6
CASSLDSRVEIGSYNSPLHF
TGTGCCAGCAGCTTGGATAGCAGGGTCGAGATAGGTTCCTATAATTCACCCCTCCACTTT
>.|TRBV27|.|TRBJ2-7
CASSPFRKSSYEQYF
TGTGCCAGCAGCCCCTTCAGGAAGAGCTCCTACGAGCAGTACTTC
>.|TRBV14|.|TRBJ2-3
CASSDFFTDTQYF
TGTGCCAGCAGCGACTTTTTCACAGATACGCAGTATTTT
>.|TRBV21-1|.|TRBJ2-5
CASFLWPGRETQYF
TGTGCCAGCTTCCTATGGCCCGGGAGGGAGACCCAGTACTTC
>TRBD1|TRBV18|once|TRBJ1-1
CASSRGTGGLNTEAFF
TGTGCCAGCTCACGGGGGACAGGGGGTCTGAACACTGAAGCTTTCTTT
>.|TRBV11-2|.|TRBJ2-1
CASSLDHQGNEQFF
TGTGCCAGCAGCTTAGATCACCAGGGGAATGAGCAGTTCTTC
>TRBD1|TRBV5-1|once|TRBJ2-3
CASSLVETGRGSSTDTQYF
TGCGCCAGCAGCTTGGTTGAGACAGGGAGAGGAAGTAGCACAGATACGCAGTATTTT
>TRBD1|TRBV7-8|.|TRBJ2-7
CASSGDRGRPYEQYF
TGTGCCAGCAGCGGGGACAGGGGGCGTCCCTACGAGCAGTACTTC
>TRBD2|TRBV5-1|.|TRBJ2-3
CASRRGATDTQYF
TGCGCCAGCAGGCGGGGGGCCACAGATACGCAGTATTTT
>.|TRBV5-8|.|TRBJ1-5
CASSPDRLQHF
TGTGCCAGCAGCCCAGACAGGCTCCAGCATTTT
>TRBD1|TRBV30|.|TRBJ1-2
CAWSHSGTGLGYTF
TGTGCCTGGAGTCACTCCGGGACAGGCCTTGGCTACACCTTC
>TRBD1|TRBV7-9|.|TRBJ1-3
CASSLLSGGEDTIYF
TGTGCCAGCAGCTTATTGTCAGGGGGAGAGGACACCATATATTTT
>TRBD2|TRBV9|few|TRBJ2-3
CASSGGLAATDTQYF
TGTGCCAGCAGTGGGGGACTAGCGGCCACAGATACGCAGTATTTT
>.|TRBV12-3/TRBV12-4|.|TRBJ1-2
CASSFRGAGGYTF
TGTGCCAGCAGTTTTCGGGGGGCAGGCGGCTACACCTTC
>TRBD1|TRBV6-6|.|TRBJ2-7
CASRLQGDEQYF
TGTGCCAGCAGGCTCCAGGGGGACGAGCAGTACTTC
>TRBD1|TRBV4-3|once|TRBJ1-4
CASSQGDRGGEKLFF
TGCGCCAGCAGCCAAGGCGACAGGGGGGGTGAAAAACTGTTTTTT
>TRBD1|TRBV7-2|.|TRBJ1-2
CASSLVVPGTGHGYTF
TGTGCCAGCAGCTTAGTAGTGCCGGGGACAGGGCATGGCTACACCTTC
>.|TRBV7-5|.|TRBJ1-2
CARLGHHNYGYTF
TGTGCCAGATTGGGACATCATAACTATGGCTACACCTTC
>TRBD1|TRBV18|.|TRBJ1-3
CASSSIQGPGNTIYF
TGTGCCAGCTCTTCAATACAGGGGCCTGGAAACACCATATATTTT
>TRBD1|TRBV27|.|TRBJ1-1
CASSLGTGVAEAFF
TGTGCCAGCAGTTTGGGGACAGGGGTCGCTGAAGCTTTCTTT
>TRBD1|TRBV14|once|TRBJ1-1
CASSQDRANTEAFF
TGTGCCAGCAGCCAGGACAGGGCGAACACTGAAGCTTTCTTT
>.|TRBV27|.|TRBJ2-2
CASSFRGGTGELFF
TGTGCCAGCAGTTTTAGGGGGGGAACCGGGGAGCTGTTTTTT
>TRBD2|TRBV19|.|TRBJ2-3
CASSIGLAEGTDTQYF
TGTGCCAGTAGTATCGGACTAGCGGAAGGGACAGATACGCAGTATTTT
>.|TRBV18|.|TRBJ1-5
CASSQQGGNQPQHF
TGTGCCAGCTCCCAGCAGGGTGGCAATCAGCCCCAGCATTTT
>TRBD1|TRBV19|.|TRBJ2-1
CASSIGQGPYNEQFF
TGTGCCAGTAGTATAGGACAGGGCCCCTACAATGAGCAGTTCTTC
>TRBD1|TRBV5-1|.|TRBJ1-2
CASSLPGTGLSYGYTF
TGCGCCAGCAGCTTACCGGGGACAGGGCTTTCCTATGGCTACACCTTC
>TRBD2|TRBV5-4|.|TRBJ2-5
CASSFPTGRGIETQYF
TGTGCCAGCAGCTTTCCTACGGGGCGGGGGATAGAGACCCAGTACTTC
>TRBD1|TRBV2|.|TRBJ1-6
CASRITGASSSYNSPLHF
TGTGCCAGCAGGATTACAGGGGCCTCGAGCTCCTATAATTCACCCCTCCACTTT
>.|TRBV5-4|few|TRBJ1-6
CASSPRTHSPLHF
TGTGCCAGCAGCCCAAGGACACATTCACCCCTCCACTTT
>.|TRBV7-8|.|TRBJ1-5
CASSLARGFRSSNQPQHF
TGTGCCAGCAGCTTAGCGAGAGGTTTTCGTAGTAGCAATCAGCCCCAGCATTTT
>TRBD2|TRBV5-4|.|TRBJ2-5
CASSLSGGAETQYF
TGTGCCAGCAGCTTGAGCGGGGGCGCAGAGACCCAGTACTTC
>.|TRBV7-8|.|TRBJ2-5
CASSLVSTIQETQYF
TGTGCCAGCAGCTTAGTCTCGACTATTCAAGAGACCCAGTACTTC
>.|TRBV24-1|.|TRBJ1-2
CATSDPERGYGYTF
TGTGCCACCAGTGACCCGGAGCGTGGCTATGGCTACACCTTC